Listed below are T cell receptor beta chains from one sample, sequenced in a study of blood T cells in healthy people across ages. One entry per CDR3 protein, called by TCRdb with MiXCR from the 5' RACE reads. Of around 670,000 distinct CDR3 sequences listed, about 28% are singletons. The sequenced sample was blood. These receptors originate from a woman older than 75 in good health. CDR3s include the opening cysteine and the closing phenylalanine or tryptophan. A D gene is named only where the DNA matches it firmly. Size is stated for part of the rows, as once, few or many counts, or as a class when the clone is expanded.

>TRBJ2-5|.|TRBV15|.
TGTGACACCGGCAGAGATCGAGTCCCCTCGGAGACCCAGTACTTC
CDTGRDRVPSETQYF
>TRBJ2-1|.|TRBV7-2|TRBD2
TGTGCCAGCAGACGCGGGGGGGCCTACAATGAGCAGTTCTTC
CASRRGGAYNEQFF
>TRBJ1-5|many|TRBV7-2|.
TGTGCCAGCAGCCTGGGACAACTAGGGGCCAATCAGCCCCAGCATTTT
CASSLGQLGANQPQHF
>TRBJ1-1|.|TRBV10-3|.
TGTGCCATCAGTGAGAGTGTGGGAAGCGCTTTCTTT
CAISESVGSAFF
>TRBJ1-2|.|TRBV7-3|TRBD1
TGTGCCAGCAGCCCCGGGCAGGGGGCGGATGGCTACACCTTC
CASSPGQGADGYTF
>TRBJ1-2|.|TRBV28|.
TGTGCCAGCAGAAGGCAGGGGAACATCTATGGCTACACCTTC
CASRRQGNIYGYTF
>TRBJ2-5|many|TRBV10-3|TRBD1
TGTGCCAGCTCGGACAGGAACCAAGAGACCCAGTACTTC
CASSDRNQETQYF
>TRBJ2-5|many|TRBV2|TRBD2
TGTGCCAGCAGAGCAGGGAGGGGAGAGACCCAGTACTTC
CASRAGRGETQYF
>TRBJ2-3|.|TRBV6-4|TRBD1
TGTGCCAGCAGTGAGGGACAGGGGTCAGATACGCAGTATTTT
CASSEGQGSDTQYF
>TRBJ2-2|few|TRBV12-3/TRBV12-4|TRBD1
TGTGCCAGCAGTTTCCTAGACAGGGGGCTGGGGGAGCTGTTTTTT
CASSFLDRGLGELFF
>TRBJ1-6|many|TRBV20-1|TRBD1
TGCAGTGCCAACCGTCAGACAGGGGGAAATTCACCCCTCCACTTT
CSANRQTGGNSPLHF
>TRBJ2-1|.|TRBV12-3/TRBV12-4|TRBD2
TGTGCCAGCAGGAAGTCTAGCGGGGGCCCCGGTGAGCAGTTCTTC
CASRKSSGGPGEQFF
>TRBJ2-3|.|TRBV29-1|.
TGCAGCGCGGCCCCACAGGGCACCGGGGAGCTGTATTTT
CSAAPQGTGELYF
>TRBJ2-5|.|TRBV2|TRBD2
TGTGCCAGCAGAACCGGGGGGGAAGAGACCCAGTACTTC
CASRTGGEETQYF
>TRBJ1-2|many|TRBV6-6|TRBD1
TGTGCCAGCAGCCCACAGGGGGGTATTCAGGGCTACACCTTC
CASSPQGGIQGYTF
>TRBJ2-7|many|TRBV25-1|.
TGTGCCAGCAGTGGGACAGCTTACGAGCAGTACTTC
CASSGTAYEQYF
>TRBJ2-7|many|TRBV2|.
TGTGCCAGCGACTTCGGGCGGGTTCAGTACTTC
CASDFGRVQYF
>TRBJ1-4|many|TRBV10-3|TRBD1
TGTGCCATCAGTGCCGGGGACAGGGGGGAAAAACTGTTTTTT
CAISAGDRGEKLFF
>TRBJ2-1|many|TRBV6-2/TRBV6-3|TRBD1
TGTGCCAGCAGTAGCCGGGGACAGGGGTCCGCGAGTGAGCAGTTCTTC
CASSSRGQGSASEQFF
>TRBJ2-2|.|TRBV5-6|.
TGTGTCAGCAAGGAATTGGGGACCACCGGGGAGCTGTTTTTT
CVSKELGTTGELFF
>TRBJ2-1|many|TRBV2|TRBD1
TGTGCCAGCAGCGCCGACAGGGGTTGGAACAATGAGCAGTTCTTC
CASSADRGWNNEQFF
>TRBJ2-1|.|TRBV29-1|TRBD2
TGCAGCGCGACTAGCGGGAGAAATGAGCAGTTCTTC
CSATSGRNEQFF
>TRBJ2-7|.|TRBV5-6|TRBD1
TGTGCCAGCAGCCCCCCGCCCCCGGGACAGCGATACGAGCAGTACTTC
CASSPPPPGQRYEQYF
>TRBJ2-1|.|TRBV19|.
TGTGCCAGTAGTATGTTGGGAAATGAGCAGTTCTTC
CASSMLGNEQFF
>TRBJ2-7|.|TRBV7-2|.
TGTGCCAGCAGCTCACAGCGCCTCGCCTACGAGCAGTACTTC
CASSSQRLAYEQYF
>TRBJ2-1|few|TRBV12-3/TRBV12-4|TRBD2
TGTGCCAGCAGCTGGACGGGGGGGGGGAGGGATGAGCAGTTCTTC
CASSWTGGGRDEQFF
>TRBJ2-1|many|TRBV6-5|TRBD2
TGTGCCAGCAGTTCCGGACTAGCGGGCCAGCAGTTCTTC
CASSSGLAGQQFF
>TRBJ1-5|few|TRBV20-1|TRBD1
TGCAGTGCTAGAGACGGGGACAGGGTAGTTCAGCCCCAGCATTTT
CSARDGDRVVQPQHF
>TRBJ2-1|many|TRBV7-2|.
TGTGCCAGCTTACGGCAGGGGCAATACAATGAGCAGTTCTTC
CASLRQGQYNEQFF
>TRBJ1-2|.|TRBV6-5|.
TGTGCCAGCAGCCTTACCCAGCTGAACTATGGCTACACCTTC
CASSLTQLNYGYTF
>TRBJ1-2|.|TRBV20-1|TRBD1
TGCAGTGCCTCCCTCGCGGGACAGGGGGGTCAGGGCTACACCTTC
CSASLAGQGGQGYTF